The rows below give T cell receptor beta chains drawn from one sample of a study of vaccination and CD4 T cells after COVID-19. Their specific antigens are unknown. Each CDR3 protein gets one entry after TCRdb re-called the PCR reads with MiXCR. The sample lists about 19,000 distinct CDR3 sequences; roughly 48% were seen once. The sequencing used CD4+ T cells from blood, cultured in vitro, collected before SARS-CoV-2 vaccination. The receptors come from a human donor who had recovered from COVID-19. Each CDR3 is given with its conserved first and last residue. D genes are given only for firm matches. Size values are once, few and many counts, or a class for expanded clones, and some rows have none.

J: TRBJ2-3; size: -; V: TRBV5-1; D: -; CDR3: CASSFSGSSTDTQYF; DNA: TGCGCCAGCAGCTTTAGCGGATCTAGCACAGATACGCAGTATTTT
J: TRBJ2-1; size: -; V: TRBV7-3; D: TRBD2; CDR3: CASSRTTGTTSEQFF; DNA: TGTGCCAGCAGCCGAACCACCGGGACTACGTCTGAGCAGTTCTTC
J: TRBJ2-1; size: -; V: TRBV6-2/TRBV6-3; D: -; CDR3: CASSYSVLATEQFF; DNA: TGTGCCAGCAGTTACTCGGTACTAGCCACTGAGCAGTTCTTC
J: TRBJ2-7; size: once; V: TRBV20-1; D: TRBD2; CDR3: CSARPAGDYEQYF; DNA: TGCAGTGCTAGACCTGCGGGGGACTACGAGCAGTACTTC
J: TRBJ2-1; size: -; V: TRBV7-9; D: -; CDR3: CASSFSGNEQFF; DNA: TGTGCCAGCAGCTTCTCCGGCAATGAGCAGTTCTTC
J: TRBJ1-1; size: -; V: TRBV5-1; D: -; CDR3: CASSFRSMNTEAFF; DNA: TGCGCCAGCAGCTTTCGGTCGATGAACACTGAAGCTTTCTTT
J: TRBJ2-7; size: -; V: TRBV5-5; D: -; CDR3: CASSPFLGMTYEQYF; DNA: TGTGCCAGCAGTCCTTTCCTTGGAATGACCTACGAGCAGTACTTC
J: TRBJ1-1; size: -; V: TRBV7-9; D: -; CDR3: CASSLVDKNTEAFF; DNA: TGTGCCAGCAGCTTGGTGGACAAGAACACTGAAGCTTTCTTT
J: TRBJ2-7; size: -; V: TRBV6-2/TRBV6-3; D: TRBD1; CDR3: CASSYSKYSGQIYEQYF; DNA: TGTGCCAGCAGTTACTCGAAGTATTCGGGACAGATCTACGAGCAGTACTTC
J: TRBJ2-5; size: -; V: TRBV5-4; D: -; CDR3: CASSLGARQETQYF; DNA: TGTGCCAGCAGCTTAGGGGCCCGCCAAGAGACCCAGTACTTC
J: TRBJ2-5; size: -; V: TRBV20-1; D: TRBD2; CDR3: CSARDVSGGAQETQYF; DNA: TGCAGTGCTAGAGATGTTTCGGGAGGGGCCCAAGAGACCCAGTACTTC
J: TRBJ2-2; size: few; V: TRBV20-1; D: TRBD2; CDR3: CSARSGSGTGELFF; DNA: TGCAGTGCTAGAAGCGGGAGTGGCACCGGGGAGCTGTTTTTT
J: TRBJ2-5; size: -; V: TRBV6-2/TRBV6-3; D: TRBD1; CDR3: CASSPWGTQGAQYF; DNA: TGTGCCAGCAGCCCCTGGGGTACACAGGGGGCCCAGTACTTC
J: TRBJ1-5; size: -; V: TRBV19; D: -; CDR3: CASSRTGRAEQPQHF; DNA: TGTGCCAGTAGTAGAACGGGCAGGGCGGAGCAGCCCCAGCATTTT
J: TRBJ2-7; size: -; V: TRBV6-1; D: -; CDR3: CASSPDYDEQYF; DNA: TGTGCCAGCAGTCCGGACTACGACGAGCAGTACTTC
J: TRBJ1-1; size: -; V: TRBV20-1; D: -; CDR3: CSARLGGGYTEAFF; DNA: TGCAGTGCTAGATTAGGGGGTGGGTACACTGAAGCTTTCTTT
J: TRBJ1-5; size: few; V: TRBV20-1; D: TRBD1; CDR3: CSGGTGGSNQPQHF; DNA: TGCAGTGGCGGGACAGGGGGTAGCAATCAGCCCCAGCATTTT
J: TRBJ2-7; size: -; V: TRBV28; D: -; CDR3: CASSLSSDEQYF; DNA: TGTGCCAGCAGTTTATCGTCTGACGAGCAGTACTTC
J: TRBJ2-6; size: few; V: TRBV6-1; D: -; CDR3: CASSEVQGLSSGANVLTF; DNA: TGTGCCAGCAGTGAAGTACAGGGATTAAGCTCTGGGGCCAACGTCCTGACTTTC
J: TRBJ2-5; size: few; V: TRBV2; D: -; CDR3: CASSEFVGGSETQYF; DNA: TGTGCCAGCAGTGAATTTGTCGGGGGTTCGGAGACCCAGTACTTC
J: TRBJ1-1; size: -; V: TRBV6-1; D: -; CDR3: CASRLTVNTEAFF; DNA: TGTGCCAGCCGGCTGACGGTGAACACTGAAGCTTTCTTT
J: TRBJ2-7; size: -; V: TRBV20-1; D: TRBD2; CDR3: CSAIRAGGYEQYF; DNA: TGCAGTGCTATCAGAGCGGGGGGATACGAGCAGTACTTC
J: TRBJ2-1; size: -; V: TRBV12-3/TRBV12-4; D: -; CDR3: CASSLNRWNEQFF; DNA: TGTGCCAGCAGTTTAAACCGTTGGAATGAGCAGTTCTTC
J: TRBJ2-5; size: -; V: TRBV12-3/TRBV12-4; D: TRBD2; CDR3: CASSLSSGRAAFGETQYF; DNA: TGTGCCAGCAGTTTGTCTAGCGGGAGAGCAGCATTTGGGGAGACCCAGTACTTC
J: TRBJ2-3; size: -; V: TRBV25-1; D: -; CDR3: CASRGTNTDTQYF; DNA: TGTGCCAGCAGGGGGACCAACACAGATACGCAGTATTTT
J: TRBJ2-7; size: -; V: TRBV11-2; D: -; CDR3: CASSLDLGISYEQYF; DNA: TGTGCCAGCAGCTTAGATCTTGGGATTTCCTACGAGCAGTACTTC
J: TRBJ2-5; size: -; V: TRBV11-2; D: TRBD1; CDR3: CASSLSGTGYRETQYF; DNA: TGTGCCAGCAGCTTAAGTGGGACAGGGTATCGGGAGACCCAGTACTTC
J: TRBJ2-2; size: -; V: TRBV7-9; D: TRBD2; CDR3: CASTHTGTTNTGELFF; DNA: TGTGCCAGCACACACACCGGGACTACGAACACCGGGGAGCTGTTTTTT
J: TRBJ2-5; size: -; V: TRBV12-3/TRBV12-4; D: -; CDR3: CASRTPEGGKETQYF; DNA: TGTGCCAGCAGAACACCTGAGGGCGGCAAAGAGACCCAGTACTTC
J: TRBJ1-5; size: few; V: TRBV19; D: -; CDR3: CASSIVARNQPQHF; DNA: TGTGCCAGTAGTATAGTGGCCCGCAATCAGCCCCAGCATTTT
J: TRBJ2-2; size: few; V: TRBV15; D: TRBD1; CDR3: CATSRGPGTGGIGELFF; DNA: TGTGCCACCAGCAGAGGTCCCGGGACAGGGGGAATCGGGGAGCTGTTTTTT
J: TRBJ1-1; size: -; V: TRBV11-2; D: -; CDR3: CASSLQMNTEAFF; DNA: TGTGCCAGCAGCTTACAGATGAACACTGAAGCTTTCTTT
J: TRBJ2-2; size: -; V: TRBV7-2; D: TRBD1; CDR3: CASSPTRQGGTGELFF; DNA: TGTGCCAGCAGCCCCACGAGACAGGGCGGCACCGGGGAGCTGTTTTTT
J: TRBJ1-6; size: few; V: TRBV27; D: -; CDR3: CASSSAGQSPLHF; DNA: TGTGCCAGCAGTTCCGCAGGCCAATCACCCCTCCACTTT
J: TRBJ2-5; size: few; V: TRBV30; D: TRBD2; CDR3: CAWSIAGGAETQYF; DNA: TGTGCCTGGAGTATAGCGGGAGGCGCCGAGACCCAGTACTTC
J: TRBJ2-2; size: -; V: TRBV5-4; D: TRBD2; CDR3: CASSLGTRPGELFF; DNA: TGTGCCAGCAGCTTGGGGACTAGGCCCGGGGAGCTGTTTTTT
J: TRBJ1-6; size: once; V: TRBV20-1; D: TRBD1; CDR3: CSARPDRESSPLHF; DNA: TGCAGTGCCCGGCCCGACAGGGAGAGTTCACCCCTCCACTTT
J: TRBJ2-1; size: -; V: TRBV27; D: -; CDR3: CASSLPGGNYNEQFF; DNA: TGTGCCAGCAGTTTACCCGGGGGCAACTACAATGAGCAGTTCTTC
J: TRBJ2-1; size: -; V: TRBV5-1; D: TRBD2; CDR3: CASSFGGSSNEQFF; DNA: TGCGCCAGCAGCTTTGGCGGGAGCAGCAATGAGCAGTTCTTC
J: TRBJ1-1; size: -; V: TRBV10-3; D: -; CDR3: CAIGEGYTEAFF; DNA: TGTGCCATCGGAGAGGGCTACACTGAAGCTTTCTTT
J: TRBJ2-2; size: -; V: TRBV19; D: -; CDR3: CASSHTGTNTGELFF; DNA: TGTGCCAGTAGCCACACAGGGACGAACACCGGGGAGCTGTTTTTT
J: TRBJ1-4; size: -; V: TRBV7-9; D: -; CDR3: CASSTKGLGAEKLFF; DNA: TGTGCCAGCAGCACCAAGGGCCTCGGGGCTGAAAAACTGTTTTTT
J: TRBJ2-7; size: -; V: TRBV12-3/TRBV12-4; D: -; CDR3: CASSSTFSYEQYF; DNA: TGTGCCAGCAGTTCTACTTTCTCCTACGAGCAGTACTTC
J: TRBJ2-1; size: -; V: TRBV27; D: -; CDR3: CASSSEGGGESYNEQFF; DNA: TGTGCCAGCAGTTCGGAGGGTGGCGGTGAGTCCTACAATGAGCAGTTCTTC
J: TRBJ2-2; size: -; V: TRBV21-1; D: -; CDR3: CASSPREDTGELFF; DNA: TGTGCCAGCTCTCCCCGGGAGGACACCGGGGAGCTGTTTTTT
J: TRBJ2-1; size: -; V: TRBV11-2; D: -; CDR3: CASSLSTGAGNEQFF; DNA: TGTGCCAGCAGCTTATCAACGGGAGCCGGTAATGAGCAGTTCTTC
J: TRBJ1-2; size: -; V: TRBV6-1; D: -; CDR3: CASRGGVYGYTF; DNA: TGTGCCAGTCGGGGCGGGGTCTATGGCTACACCTTC
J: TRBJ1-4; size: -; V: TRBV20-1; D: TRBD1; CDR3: CSASRDSRRVFF; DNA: TGCAGTGCTAGCCGGGACAGTCGGAGGGTGTTTTTT
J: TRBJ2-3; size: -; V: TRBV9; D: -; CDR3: CASSFGTHFTDTQYF; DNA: TGTGCCAGCAGCTTCGGGACGCACTTCACAGATACGCAGTATTTT
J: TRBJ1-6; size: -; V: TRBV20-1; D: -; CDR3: CSARGGSGDSPLHF; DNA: TGCAGTGCCCGAGGGGGGTCCGGGGATTCACCCCTCCACTTT
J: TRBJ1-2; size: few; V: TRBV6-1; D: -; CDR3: CASRSRSSLYGYTF; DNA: TGTGCCAGCAGATCCCGGTCATCACTCTATGGCTACACCTTC
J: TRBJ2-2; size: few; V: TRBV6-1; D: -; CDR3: CASSPVSVGELFF; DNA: TGTGCCAGCAGTCCAGTCTCTGTCGGGGAGCTGTTTTTT
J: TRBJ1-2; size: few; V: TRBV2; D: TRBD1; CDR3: CASSDRGRGYTF; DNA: TGTGCCAGCAGTGACAGGGGGCGCGGCTACACCTTC